Included here is one T cell receptor (beta chain) sequence, with context. Source study methods: Researchers report that nucleated cell counts were estimated from reference gene primer amplification. The assay was immunoSEQ multiplex PCR, and TCRdb's table has in-frame clones only and misses some. V, J and clone size are those of that table, while D and trimming were read from the DNA. The sample consists of about 110,000 clones, 72% of them appearing once. These data originate in a study of blood T cell repertoires in COVID-19. The source is a woman aged 55-69 years with acute or convalescent COVID-19. Sequences were obtained from peripheral blood.

CDR3 in DNA: TGTGCCAGCAGACGCGGGACAGGGAGCAATGAGCAGTTCTTC. Its translation is CASRRGTGSNEQFF. The chain is built from TRBV6-5 and TRBJ2-1; 9 bases agree with TRBD1. The CDR3 loop spans 14 amino acids. After removal of 6 bases from V and 6 bases from J, the junction contained 6 bases not matched to a gene. Germline-derived CDR1 and CDR2 are MNHEY and SVGAGI.